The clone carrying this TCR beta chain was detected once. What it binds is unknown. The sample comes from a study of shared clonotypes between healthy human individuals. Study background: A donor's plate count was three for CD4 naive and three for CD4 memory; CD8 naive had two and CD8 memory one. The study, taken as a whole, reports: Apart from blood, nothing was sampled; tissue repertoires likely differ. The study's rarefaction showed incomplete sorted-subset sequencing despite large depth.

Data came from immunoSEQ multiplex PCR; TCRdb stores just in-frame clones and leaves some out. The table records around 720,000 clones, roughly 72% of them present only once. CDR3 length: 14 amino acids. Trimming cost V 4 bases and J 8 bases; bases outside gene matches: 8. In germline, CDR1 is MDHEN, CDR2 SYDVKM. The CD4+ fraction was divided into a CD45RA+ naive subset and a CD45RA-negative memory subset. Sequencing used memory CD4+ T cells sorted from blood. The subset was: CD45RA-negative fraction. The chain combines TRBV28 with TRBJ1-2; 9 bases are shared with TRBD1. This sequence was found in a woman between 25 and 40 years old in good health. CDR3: CASSSSGTGWGYTF. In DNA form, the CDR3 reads TGTGCCAGCAGTTCGTCCGGGACAGGGTGGGGCTACACCTTC.